These 18 T cell receptor beta chains were all obtained from the same sample, sequenced in a study of PD-L1 blockade in urothelial cancer. Produced via immunoSEQ multiplex PCR; TCRdb's table is partial and in-frame only. The sample carries more than 65,000 clones, roughly nine tenths recorded once. Sequences were derived from PBMCs, sampled around atezolizumab (anti-PD-L1) treatment. These receptors originate from a woman between 65 and 79 years old with urothelial cancer.

V and J are TRBV10-3 and TRBJ1-1; D possibly corresponds to TRBD1 (6 bases). This CDR3 has 13 residues. With 6 bases removed from V and 3 bases from J, the gap between germline ends came to 11 bases. The germline CDR1 and CDR2 sequences are ENHRY and SYGVKD. The CDR3 sequence: CAIRDYRDTEAFF. In DNA, the CDR3 is TGTGCCATCAGGGATTACAGGGACACTGAAGCTTTCTTT.

The chain is built from TRBV10-3 and TRBJ1-1; tentatively, D is TRBD1 (6 bases). This CDR3 has 13 amino acids. Germline V gives CDR1 ENHRY, CDR2 SYGVKD. The V and J ends lost 6 bases and 6 bases respectively, with 14 bases between them. CDR3 amino acids: CAIRKGGDAEAFF. CDR3 sequence (DNA): TGTGCCATCAGAAAAGGGGGTGACGCTGAAGCTTTCTTT.

The CDR3 DNA sequence: TGTGCCAGCAGTCCCGGACTAGCGGGACTTGAGCAGTTCTTC. Residues: CASSPGLAGLEQFF. The genes are TRBV28 and TRBJ2-1, with TRBD2 matching over 12 bases. This CDR3 is built from 14 residues. Germline CDR1 and CDR2: MDHEN and SYDVKM. V lost 5 bases to trimming and J lost 9 bases; unmatched junction nucleotides: 5.

The chain recombines TRBV6-5 with TRBJ2-7; D unresolved. V was pared by 2 bases and J by 2 bases, with 10 bases between. Germline CDR1 reads MNHEY; CDR2 reads SVGAGI. The CDR3 runs to 14 residues. The CDR3 sequence is CASSYLGSTYEQYF. The CDR3 DNA is TGTGCCAGCAGTTACCTGGGCAGTACCTACGAGCAGTACTTC.

The chain uses TRBV14 and TRBJ2-7; TRBD2 is a possible D gene (5 bases). The CDR3 is 14 amino acids. The germline V gene encodes CDR1 SGHDN and CDR2 FVKESK. V was shortened by 0 bases and J by 1 base, with 7 bases between the two germline ends. The CDR3 sequence: CASSQERVSYEQYF. The CDR3 bases are TGTGCCAGCAGCCAAGAGAGGGTTTCCTACGAGCAGTACTTC.

This chain joins TRBV6-4 and TRBJ1-1; D may be TRBD1 (5 bases). The V end was cut by 1 base, the J end by 1 base, with 10 bases between. Germline CDR1 is MRHNA and CDR2 is SNTAGT. This CDR3 is built from 15 residues. CDR3 in amino acids: CASSDYPRGNTEAFF. In DNA form, the CDR3 reads TGTGCCAGCAGTGACTACCCTAGGGGGAACACTGAAGCTTTCTTT.

This chain uses TRBV5-6 with TRBJ2-7, with TRBD1 matching 7 bases. The CDR3 length is 13 residues. CDR1 and CDR2 from the germline V gene are SGHDT and YYEEEE. V was clipped by 6 bases and J by 2 bases; unmatched bases: 5. This CDR3 reads CASTDRAAYEQYF. CDR3 bases: TGTGCCAGCACCGACAGGGCAGCCTACGAGCAGTACTTC.

The V gene is TRBV7-9, the J gene TRBJ2-1; D is possibly TRBD2 (5 bases). This CDR3 has 13 residues. The germline V gene encodes CDR1 SEHNR and CDR2 FQNEAQ (reference sequence). The V end lost 1 base, the J end lost 9 bases, and 10 bases lay between the germline ends. DNA of the CDR3: TGTGCCAGCAGCTTAGGCTCCGGAGGTGAGCAGTTCTTC. This gives the protein CASSLGSGGEQFF.

This chain joins TRBV5-6 and TRBJ1-5; 8 positions match TRBD1. Germline assignment: CDR1 SGHDT and CDR2 YYEEEE. Trimming took 1 base from V and 1 from J; bases not matched to a gene: 1. This CDR3 contains 15 residues. The CDR3 here is CASSLRTGSNQPQHF. CDR3 coding DNA: TGTGCCAGCAGCTTGAGGACAGGGAGCAATCAGCCCCAGCATTTT.

The chain combines TRBV5-1 with TRBJ2-7; D is unresolved. There are 14 residues in the CDR3. Per germline, CDR1 SGHRS and CDR2 YFSETQ. The V and J ends lost 1 base and 0 bases respectively, with 8 bases between them. The DNA for the CDR3 is TGCGCCAGCAGCTTGTCTCCTAGCTCCTACGAGCAGTACTTC. It encodes CASSLSPSSYEQYF.

The V gene is TRBV21-1, the J gene TRBJ2-5; the table's D call of TRBD2 was not tested on the DNA. TRBV21-1 is labeled a pseudogene. CDR3 length: 12 amino acids. The CDR3 loop reads CASSRRGETQYF. CDR3 DNA: TGTGCCAGCAGCAGGAGGGGAGAGACCCAGTACTTC.

The chain is built from TRBV7-2 and TRBJ1-4; possible D gene TRBD1, 6 bases. The V end was cut by 1 base, the J end by 3 bases, with 12 bases between. The CDR3 contains 16 residues. Germline V gene lookup returns CDR1 SGHTA and CDR2 FQGNSA. CDR3 coding DNA: TGTGCCAGCAGCTTAGAGGGGGGGTTCGCTAATGAAAAACTGTTTTTT. Its protein is CASSLEGGFANEKLFF.

The chain has TRBV5-1 and TRBJ2-7, with 9 nucleotides matching TRBD2. CDR3 length: 15 residues. Germline CDR1 and CDR2: SGHRS and YFSETQ. With 0 bases clipped from V and 3 bases from J, the junction kept 4 bases outside the gene matches. This chain's CDR3 is CASSLGTSALYEQYF. In DNA, the CDR3 is TGCGCCAGCAGCTTGGGGACTAGCGCTCTCTACGAGCAGTACTTC.

The genes are TRBV15 and TRBJ2-2; D is unresolved. This CDR3 is 13 amino acids long. Germline loops: CDR1 LNHNV, CDR2 YYDKDF (reference sequence). The V and J ends lost 6 bases and 0 bases respectively, with 5 bases between them. CDR3 loop: CATSTTNTGELFF. The CDR3 DNA is TGTGCCACCAGTACAACGAACACCGGGGAGCTGTTTTTT.

The V call is TRBV13, the J call TRBJ1-3; 8 bases are a match to TRBD1. Unmatched junction bases numbered 18, after V lost 1 base and J lost 4 bases. Germline V gene lookup returns CDR1 PRHDT and CDR2 FYEKMQ (reference sequence). This CDR3 contains 20 residues. CDR3 sequence: CASSLDGPGVRGHKGNTIYF. The CDR3 bases are TGTGCCAGCAGCTTAGATGGTCCCGGCGTCAGGGGGCATAAGGGAAACACCATATATTTT.

This sequence joins TRBV18 and TRBJ1-1; D is unresolved. Germline V gene data show CDR1 as KGHSH and CDR2 as LQKENI. V was trimmed by 1 base and J by 4 bases, leaving 10 bases between them. The CDR3 is 14 amino acids. The CDR3 sequence: CASSPRLEVTEAFF. For the CDR3, the DNA is TGTGCCAGCTCACCACGGTTGGAGGTCACTGAAGCTTTCTTT.

A remark on this clone: The same CDR3 is also encoded by other DNA sequences in this sample. The V call is TRBV27, the J call TRBJ1-1, with no clear D. V lost 1 base to trimming and J lost 1 base, with 7 bases between them. This CDR3 has 14 residues. Per germline, CDR1 MNHEY and CDR2 SMNVEV (reference sequence). Here the CDR3 DNA reads TGTGCCAGCAGTTTATTCGCCAGGAACACTGAAGCTTTCTTT. The encoded protein is CASSLFARNTEAFF.

This clone has a handful of counts. V is TRBV29-1 and J is TRBJ1-1; TRBD1 is a possible D gene (6 bases). V was pared by 7 bases and J by 3 bases, with 15 bases between. The CDR3 consists of 13 residues. Germline CDR1 reads SQVTM; CDR2 reads ANQGSEA. The CDR3 nucleotides read TGCAGCGCAAACAGGGATTGGGACACTGAAGCTTTCTTT. This codes for CSANRDWDTEAFF.